This passage covers 19 T cell receptor beta chains from one sample sequenced in a study of T cell clonality in common variable immunodeficiency. Sequencing was performed with immunoSEQ multiplex PCR; in TCRdb, only in-frame clones are kept and a portion is missing. Sampling found more than 30,000 clones, none seen once. Sequencing was performed on peripheral blood mononuclear cells. The receptors here all came from a person aged 18 to 70 in good health.

Comments on this clone: The read gets to within 3 residues of the CDR3 end, and the germline J gene fills in the rest. The genes are TRBV6-1 and TRBJ1-5; D remains unclear. From germline, CDR1 is MNHNS and CDR2 SASEGT. The CDR3 length is 12 residues. V was clipped by 2 bases and J by 7 bases, with 6 bases between them. The CDR3 DNA, read in part, is TGTGCCAGCAGTGAATTAGGGCAGCCC. Residues: CASSELGQP. The full CDR3 sequence reads CASSELGQPQHF.

On this clone: The read halts 3 residues ahead of the CDR3 end, with the missing end drawn from the germline J gene. The V and J genes are TRBV19 and TRBJ1-1, with D perhaps TRBD1 (6 bases). There are 14 residues in the CDR3. The germline V gene encodes CDR1 LNHDA and CDR2 SQIVND (reference sequence). V gave up 3 bases and J gave up 6 bases, with 14 bases separating them. The CDR3 sequence is CASSIMGARAEAFF. The sequenced part of the CDR3 DNA is TGTGCCAGTAGTATCATGGGGGCGCGGGCTGAA.

A few counts support this clone. An end of the junction does not agree with germline; a read error may underlie this. The read gets to within 3 residues of the CDR3 end, and the germline J gene fills in the rest. Other DNA sequences from this sample encode an identical CDR3 as well. The chain employs TRBV5-1 and TRBJ1-3; D call uncertain. CDR1 and CDR2 from the germline V gene are SGHRS and YFSETQ. The CDR3 has 13 amino acids. The CDR3 DNA, read in part, is TGCGCCAGCAGCTTGGGACATGGAAACACA. Its protein is CASSLGHGNT. The entire CDR3 protein reads CASSLGHGNTIYF.

This clone was seen ten or more times. The CDR3 end is not reached by the read, which stops 3 residues before it; the germline J gene fills it in. The gene calls are TRBV7-8 and TRBJ2-7, with 9 bases aligning to TRBD2. This CDR3 comprises 15 residues. Losses at the gene ends were 1 base for V and 3 bases for J; bases not matched to a gene: 4. Germline CDR1 is SGHVS and CDR2 is FQNEAQ. The CDR3 reads CASSLGAGGHYEQYF. The sequenced part of the CDR3 DNA is TGTGCCAGCAGCTTAGGGGCGGGAGGGCACTACGAG. Based on the CDR3 plus reference TRBV7-8 and TRBJ2-7, the full variable domain is GAGVSQSPRYKVAKRGQDVALRCDPISGHVSLFWYQQALGQGPEFLTYFQNEAQLDKSGLPSDRFFAERPEGSVSTLKIQRTQQEDSAVYLCASSLGAGGHYEQYFGPGTRLTVT.

This clone has a count of ten or more. The CDR3 extends 3 residues past the end of the read, so its final part is completed from the germline J gene. The chain has TRBV30 and TRBJ2-2; a possible D gene is TRBD1 (5 bases). The CDR3 is 13 amino acids. Germline CDR1 is GTSNPN and CDR2 is SVGIG (reference sequence). Trimming stripped 7 bases from V and 4 bases from J, with 13 bases between. The CDR3 here is CASRQPATGELFF. The sequenced part of the CDR3 DNA is TGTGCCTCGCGACAGCCGGCCACCGGGGAG.

This clone was detected a few times. The read ends 3 residues before the CDR3 terminus; that terminus is restored from the germline J gene. V usage is TRBV19 and J usage is TRBJ1-1; D remains ambiguous. This CDR3 is 12 amino acids long. Trimming took off 8 bases at V and 1 base at J, with 8 bases between the two ends. Germline V gene lookup returns CDR1 LNHDA and CDR2 SQIVND (reference sequence). CDR3 DNA, as far as it was read: TGTGCCAGTTCCAGGAGGAACACTGAA. Amino acid sequence: CASSRRNTE. The CDR3 as a whole reads CASSRRNTEAFF. The full variable domain, in which reference TRBV19 and TRBJ1-1 provide the parts outside the CDR3, is DGGITQSPKYLFRKEGQNVTLSCEQNLNHDAMYWYRQDPGQGLRLIYYSQIVNDFQKGDIAEGYSVSREKKESFPLTVTSAQKNPTAFYLCASSRRNTEAFFGQGTRLTVV.

Comments on this clone: The read comes to an end 3 residues before the CDR3 does, leaving the germline J gene to fill in the end. The chain has TRBV7-8 and TRBJ1-3, with D possibly matching TRBD1 (5 bases). V lost 1 base and J 6 bases, leaving 16 bases between the germline ends. Germline V CDR1 and CDR2: SGHVS, FQNEAQ. The CDR3 contains 16 residues. The DNA read from the CDR3 is TGTGCCAGCAGCTTAGAGTCTGGGGGGGGATCAAACACC. It encodes CASSLESGGGSNT. Given in full, the CDR3 is CASSLESGGGSNTIYF.

This clone was recorded at least ten times. The CDR3 is cut off 3 residues early in the read; its end comes from the germline J gene. The V and J genes are TRBV28 and TRBJ2-7, with a possible D match to TRBD1 (5 bases). The CDR3 contains 13 residues. The ends were cut back, 9 bases at V and 3 bases at J, with 15 bases in the middle. Germline assignment: CDR1 MDHEN and CDR2 SYDVKM. The part of the CDR3 DNA that was read is TGTGCCAGTAGCTCATCAAGGGGCTACGAG. Protein sequence: CASSSSRGYE. The whole CDR3 protein is CASSSSRGYEQYF.

This clone showed up just a few times. The CDR3 end lies 3 residues beyond the end of the read and is filled in from the germline J gene. The chain uses TRBV18 and TRBJ1-2, with D maybe TRBD1 (5 bases). Germline loops: CDR1 KGHSH, CDR2 LQKENI. There are 12 residues in the CDR3. CDR3 DNA, as far as it was read: TGTGCCAGCTCACCACCTCAAGGGGAC. Its translation is CASSPPQGD. The CDR3 in full is CASSPPQGDYTF.

This clone was picked up many times. The DNA ends 3 residues before the CDR3 does, and the rest of the CDR3 is filled in from the germline J gene. The chain combines TRBV7-9 with TRBJ2-7; D tentatively reads TRBD1 or TRBD2 (5 bases each). The germline CDR1 and CDR2 sequences are SEHNR and FQNEAQ (reference sequence). The CDR3 runs 15 residues. The V end was cut by 1 base, the J end by 1 base, with 11 bases between. The CDR3 DNA, read in part, is TGTGCCAGCAGCTTAGGTGAGGGGCTGTCCTACGAG. This codes for CASSLGEGLSYE. The CDR3 as a whole reads CASSLGEGLSYEQYF.

Many counts were recorded for this clone. From the germline J gene comes the end of the CDR3, since the read stops 3 residues before it. The chain is built from TRBV5-4 and TRBJ1-1; D gene uncertain. The germline V and J ends were trimmed by 4 bases and 4 bases, with 8 bases remaining between them. The germline CDR1 and CDR2 sequences are SGHNT and YYREEE (reference sequence). The CDR3 runs to 12 residues. The CDR3 sequence is CASSAGVTEAFF. The CDR3 bases that were read are TGTGCCAGCAGCGCCGGGGTCACTGAA.

This clone has ten or more counts. The read falls 3 residues short of the CDR3 end, and the missing part is taken from the germline J gene. J is TRBJ1-2 and V is TRBV19; 7 positions match TRBD1. The length of the CDR3 is 14 residues. J gave up 5 bases and V 9 bases, and 12 bases lay outside the gene matches. In germline, CDR1 is LNHDA, CDR2 SQIVND (reference sequence). CDR3 sequence: CASASPGQKYGYTF. Incomplete CDR3 DNA: TGTGCCAGCGCCTCTCCGGGACAGAAGTATGGC.

This clone was recorded many times. The CDR3 is cut off 3 residues early in the read; its end comes from the germline J gene. The chain couples TRBV5-1 to TRBJ2-7, with a possible D match to TRBD1 (6 bases). V was clipped by 0 bases and J by 3 bases, with 16 bases between them. There are 16 residues in the CDR3. CDR1 and CDR2 from the germline V gene are SGHRS and YFSETQ. This CDR3 is CASSLGAGTLGYEQYF. The DNA read from the CDR3 is TGCGCCAGCAGCTTGGGGGCCGGGACATTAGGCTACGAG.

Many counts were recorded for this clone. The CDR3 bases that were read are TGCGCCAGCAGTGACAGCACTAACTATGGC. This encodes CASSDSTNYG. The CDR3 reads in full as CASSDSTNYGYTF. This rearrangement joins TRBV5-1 to TRBJ1-2; TRBD1 might be the D (5 bases). The read falls 3 residues short of the CDR3 end, and the missing part is taken from the germline J gene. Germline assignment: CDR1 SGHRS and CDR2 YFSETQ. This CDR3 is 13 amino acids long. The germline V and J ends were trimmed by 5 bases and 0 bases, with 8 bases remaining between them.

This clone was seen at least ten times. The read comes to an end 3 residues before the CDR3 does, leaving the germline J gene to fill in the end. The gene calls are TRBV16 and TRBJ1-1, with D maybe TRBD1 (5 bases). Germline V gives CDR1 KGHSY, CDR2 FQNENV. The CDR3 extends over 12 amino acids. The DNA read from the CDR3 is TGTGCCAGCAGCCTACGAGGGGCCGTA. Its translation: CASSLRGAV. Given in full, the CDR3 is CASSLRGAVAFF. Looking up the rest from reference TRBV16 and TRBJ1-1 gives the full variable domain: GEEVAQTPKHLVRGEGQKAKLYCAPIKGHSYVFWYQQVLKNEFKFLISFQNENVFDETGMPKERFSAKCLPNSPCSLEIQATKLEDSAVYFCASSLRGAVAFFGQGTRLTVV.

This clone was detected many times. The CDR3 goes on 3 residues after the read ends, and that part is filled in from the germline J gene. This chain connects TRBV20-1 to TRBJ2-1, with D perhaps TRBD2 (6 bases). This CDR3 contains 17 residues. In germline, CDR1 is DFQATT, CDR2 SNEGSKA (reference sequence). Trimming shortened V by 3 bases and J by 0 bases, and 18 bases separated the two germline ends. CDR3 sequence reads: CSARSRSTTSSYNEQFF. The DNA read from the CDR3 is TGCAGTGCTAGGTCCAGGTCTACGACTAGCTCCTACAATGAG.

This clone has more than one count but fewer than ten. The read finishes 3 residues shy of the CDR3 end, and the germline J gene is used to complete it. V usage is TRBV5-1 and J usage is TRBJ2-7; 8 bases agree with TRBD2. The CDR3 has 15 residues. CDR1 and CDR2 from the germline V gene are SGHRS and YFSETQ. Unmatched junction bases numbered 9, after V lost 4 bases and J lost 3 bases. This CDR3 reads CASSPITGTSYEQYF. The DNA read from the CDR3 is TGCGCCAGCAGCCCGATAACCGGGACTAGCTACGAG.

This clone was counted many times. The read is 3 residues too short to cover the CDR3 end, so that end is filled in from the germline J gene. This chain connects TRBV10-1 to TRBJ2-3; weak D call: TRBD2 (5 bases). Germline V lookup: CDR1 WNHNN, CDR2 SYGVQD (reference sequence). V was pared by 1 base and J by 6 bases, with 11 bases between. The CDR3 covers 14 residues. CDR3 bases read: TGCGCCAGCAGTGAGTGGAGGTCAGGCGATACG. It encodes CASSEWRSGDT. The complete CDR3 protein is CASSEWRSGDTQYF.

The table lists this clone with many counts. The CDR3 end falls 3 residues outside the read, so it is completed with the germline J gene. The gene calls are TRBV14 and TRBJ2-3; 7 bases match TRBD2. The germline V gene has CDR1 SGHDN and CDR2 FVKESK. The CDR3 runs 16 residues. V lost 7 bases to trimming and J lost 2 bases; unmatched junction nucleotides: 12. The CDR3 bases that were read are TGTGCCAGCACCTCGGGGCGCCAGCGGGACACAGATACG. Protein product: CASTSGRQRDTDT. The entire CDR3 protein reads CASTSGRQRDTDTQYF.